The rows below give T cell receptor beta chains drawn from one sample of a study of response to subunit inactivated influenza vaccine. MiXCR, run by TCRdb on the RT-PCR reads, gives a single entry per CDR3 protein. The sample contains around 570,000 distinct CDR3 sequences, about 10% of which appear only once. Separately, the same data were catalogued under a study of T cells expressing NK-cell markers.

This specimen was PBMCs from blood, taken on the day of vaccination. The receptors stem from a man in his fifties or sixties who received an inactivated influenza vaccine. Each CDR3 is given with its conserved first and last residue. The D gene is left open where the match is weak. Where a row states a size, it is once, few, many or the class of an expanded clone; other rows omit it.

clone_size	v_call	d_call	j_call	cdr3_aa	cdr3_nt
-	TRBV20-1	TRBD1	TRBJ2-6	CSAATGGAAGANVLTF	TGCAGTGCTGCTACAGGGGGCGCGGCCGGGGCCAACGTCCTGACTTTC
few	TRBV28	-	TRBJ1-5	CASSYRGPNNQPQHF	TGTGCCAGCAGTTATCGGGGACCGAACAATCAGCCCCAGCATTTT
few	TRBV9	-	TRBJ2-5	CASSVDSGVQETQYF	TGTGCCAGCAGCGTAGATTCTGGGGTCCAAGAGACCCAGTACTTC
-	TRBV6-1	TRBD2	TRBJ2-1	CASIRTSGLSYNEQFF	TGTGCCAGCATCCGGACTAGCGGACTTTCCTACAATGAGCAGTTCTTC
-	TRBV28	-	TRBJ2-5	CASRRQIQETQYF	TGTGCCAGCAGGCGACAGATCCAAGAGACCCAGTACTTC
-	TRBV29-1	-	TRBJ1-1	CSVEDNGSEAFF	TGCAGCGTTGAAGATAACGGGTCTGAAGCTTTCTTT
-	TRBV4-2	TRBD1	TRBJ2-2	CASSHSGQGYGELFF	TGTGCCAGCAGCCACTCGGGACAGGGGTACGGGGAGCTGTTTTTT
-	TRBV20-1	-	TRBJ2-3	CSAGRLGAGGTDTQYF	TGCAGTGCAGGCCGGTTGGGGGCAGGGGGCACAGATACGCAGTATTTT
-	TRBV20-1	TRBD1	TRBJ1-1	CSAKVALTGGTEAFF	TGCAGTGCCAAAGTTGCCCTCACAGGGGGCACTGAAGCTTTCTTT
-	TRBV7-2	-	TRBJ1-5	CASSLGQISNQPQHF	TGTGCCAGCAGCTTAGGGCAGATTAGCAATCAGCCCCAGCATTTT
-	TRBV4-1	-	TRBJ2-5	CASSLGTAKQETQYF	TGCGCCAGCAGCCTGGGGACCGCTAAACAAGAGACCCAGTACTTC
-	TRBV20-1	TRBD2	TRBJ2-3	CSARVLAGVGGTDTQYF	TGCAGTGCTAGAGTACTAGCGGGAGTAGGCGGCACAGATACGCAGTATTTT
few	TRBV28	TRBD1	TRBJ2-1	CASSLRDSKNEQFF	TGTGCCAGCAGTCTCAGGGACAGTAAGAATGAGCAGTTCTTC
few	TRBV28	TRBD1	TRBJ2-7	CASSPIPGTGNYEQYF	TGTGCCAGCAGTCCCATCCCCGGGACAGGGAACTACGAGCAGTACTTC
few	TRBV30	TRBD2	TRBJ2-1	CAWSQGGLALNEQFF	TGTGCCTGGAGTCAGGGGGGACTAGCGCTCAATGAGCAGTTCTTC
-	TRBV7-7	-	TRBJ1-6	CASSSGHDNSPLHF	TGTGCCAGCAGCTCGGGACATGATAATTCACCCCTCCACTTT
-	TRBV20-1	-	TRBJ2-4	CSASSSAKNIQYF	TGCAGTGCTAGTTCGTCGGCCAAAAACATTCAGTACTTC
-	TRBV29-1	-	TRBJ2-2	CSVGTGLETGELFF	TGCAGCGTTGGGACGGGGTTGGAAACCGGGGAGCTGTTTTTT
few	TRBV9	TRBD2	TRBJ2-3	CASSALLAGGRTDTQYF	TGTGCCAGCAGCGCCTTACTAGCGGGGGGGCGCACAGATACGCAGTATTTT
few	TRBV29-1	-	TRBJ2-3	CSVEKGMADTQYF	TGCAGCGTTGAGAAGGGAATGGCAGATACGCAGTATTTT
-	TRBV7-9	-	TRBJ2-7	CASSYTGMDEQYF	TGTGCCAGCAGCTATACAGGGATGGACGAGCAGTACTTC
many	TRBV4-3	TRBD2	TRBJ2-3	CASSQDLYRAGGSTDTQYF	TGCGCCAGCAGCCAAGACTTGTACCGAGCGGGAGGGAGCACAGATACGCAGTATTTT
few	TRBV15	TRBD1	TRBJ2-7	CATSTPHSRDRVSYEQYF	TGTGCCACCAGCACGCCCCACTCCAGGGACAGGGTTTCCTACGAGCAGTACTTC
-	TRBV10-3	-	TRBJ2-3	CATRAFSTDTQYF	TGTGCCACCCGGGCCTTTAGCACAGATACGCAGTATTTT
-	TRBV6-6	TRBD1	TRBJ1-1	CASRTGGRTEAFF	TGTGCCAGCAGGACAGGGGGTAGAACTGAAGCTTTCTTT
-	TRBV7-2	-	TRBJ2-7	CASSLAGGRTSYEQYF	TGTGCCAGCAGCTTAGCAGGGGGACGGACTTCCTACGAGCAGTACTTC
many	TRBV3-1	-	TRBJ2-1	CASSQVLSDEQFF	TGTGCCAGCAGCCAAGTCCTCTCGGATGAGCAGTTCTTC
few	TRBV5-6	-	TRBJ2-5	CASSLFPAGETQYF	TGTGCCAGCAGCTTGTTTCCCGCCGGAGAGACCCAGTACTTC
many	TRBV12-3/TRBV12-4	TRBD2	TRBJ2-3	CASSLLAVSTDTQYF	TGTGCCAGCAGTCTGCTAGCGGTTAGCACAGATACGCAGTATTTT
many	TRBV20-1	-	TRBJ2-1	CSATSSYSYNEQFF	TGCAGTGCTACGAGCTCTTACTCCTACAATGAGCAGTTCTTC
few	TRBV10-3	TRBD1	TRBJ2-7	CAISEPGQGAIEQYF	TGTGCCATCAGTGAACCGGGACAGGGGGCGATCGAGCAGTACTTC
few	TRBV4-2	TRBD2	TRBJ2-7	CASSPRLAVRTSRSSYEQYF	TGTGCCAGCAGCCCACGACTAGCGGTTAGAACCTCTAGGAGCTCCTACGAGCAGTACTTC
-	TRBV2	-	TRBJ2-7	CASSGIPRPLLEQYF	TGTGCCAGCAGTGGAATACCCCGACCCCTCCTCGAGCAGTACTTC
-	TRBV5-1	-	TRBJ2-1	CASSLDSGSSYNEQFF	TGCGCCAGCAGCTTGGATAGCGGTAGCTCCTACAATGAGCAGTTCTTC
many	TRBV11-2	-	TRBJ1-3	CASAKREGGNTIYF	TGTGCCAGCGCAAAGAGGGAAGGAGGAAACACCATATATTTT
-	TRBV11-2	-	TRBJ1-2	CASSPLRRVINYGYTF	TGTGCCAGCAGCCCCCTCCGTCGAGTCATTAACTATGGCTACACCTTC
few	TRBV20-1	TRBD1	TRBJ2-3	CSAAGTGPDTQYF	TGCAGTGCCGCCGGGACAGGGCCAGATACGCAGTATTTT
-	TRBV4-1	-	TRBJ1-1	CASSQDRGVMNTEAFF	TGCGCCAGCAGCCAAGATAGGGGGGTTATGAACACTGAAGCTTTCTTT
-	TRBV18	-	TRBJ2-7	CASSLPGPRNEQYF	TGTGCCAGCTCGCTCCCGGGCCCTCGGAACGAGCAGTACTTC
-	TRBV5-4	TRBD2	TRBJ2-1	CASSPGTSGRQNEQFF	TGTGCCAGCAGCCCCGGGACTAGCGGGAGACAGAATGAGCAGTTCTTC
few	TRBV5-1	-	TRBJ2-1	CASSQDGTYNEQFF	TGCGCCAGCAGCCAGGATGGGACCTACAATGAGCAGTTCTTC
-	TRBV28	TRBD1	TRBJ2-4	CASSLWGGDRGLDIQYF	TGTGCCAGCAGTTTGTGGGGAGGGGACAGGGGGTTGGACATTCAGTACTTC
few	TRBV20-1	TRBD1	TRBJ1-5	CSASQGQNQPQHF	TGCAGTGCTAGTCAGGGACAGAATCAGCCCCAGCATTTT
few	TRBV7-9	-	TRBJ2-5	CASSLAGHLETQYF	TGTGCCAGCAGCTTAGCAGGACACTTAGAGACCCAGTACTTC
many	TRBV6-1	TRBD1	TRBJ1-4	CASSRRRDRGFTNEKLFF	TGTGCCAGCAGTAGACGCCGGGACAGGGGCTTTACTAATGAAAAACTGTTTTTT
many	TRBV7-2	-	TRBJ1-3	CASSLGRGRVRGNTIYF	TGTGCCAGCAGCTTAGGGCGAGGCAGGGTACGGGGAAACACCATATATTTT
few	TRBV11-3	-	TRBJ2-5	CASSLRDNRPETQYF	TGTGCCAGCAGCTTGCGGGACAACCGTCCGGAGACCCAGTACTTC
many	TRBV11-2	-	TRBJ2-3	CASSFKGQTDTQYF	TGTGCCAGCAGCTTTAAAGGACAGACAGATACGCAGTATTTT